The 2 T cell receptor beta chains listed next were all sequenced from one sample in a study of T cell responses to AZD1222 COVID-19 vaccine. Profiled with immunoSEQ multiplex PCR; TCRdb holds only in-frame clones, not every one. The profile shows around 120,000 clones, approximately 94% of them singletons. Here the sequenced sample was peripheral blood, taken 28 days after the second AZD1222 dose. The source of these receptors is an adult who received the AZD1222 COVID-19 vaccine.

V usage is TRBV6-6 and J usage is TRBJ1-3; D gene ambiguous. Germline lookup yields CDR1 MNHNY and CDR2 SVGAGI (reference sequence). This CDR3 spans 15 amino acids. Deletions cut 2 bases from V and 6 bases from J, with 14 bases between. The CDR3 sequence: CASSYGPFTENTIYF. Written as DNA, the CDR3 is TGTGCCAGCAGTTACGGTCCATTTACAGAAAACACCATATATTTT.

The V and J genes are TRBV7-8 and TRBJ2-7; D gene ambiguous. The germline V and J ends were trimmed by 5 bases and 6 bases, with 11 bases remaining between them. Per the germline V gene, CDR1 is SGHVS and CDR2 is FQNEAQ. This CDR3 spans 12 amino acids. CDR3 loop: CASSPLLGEQYF. CDR3 DNA: TGTGCCAGCAGCCCCCTCTTGGGCGAGCAGTACTTC.